Detailed here is one T cell receptor (beta chain). The target antigen is unknown. These data are taken from a study of cytomegalovirus exposure and HLA in healthy donors. Study as a whole: Early released data had around 79 million unique TCRs, all coming from HLA-typed donors.

J was trimmed by 14 bases and V by 4 bases; bases with no gene match: 7. Looked up from germline, CDR1 is MNHEY and CDR2 is SVGAGI. The CDR3 is 12 amino acids. PCR used 60 Vbeta primers and 13 Jbeta primers. Sequencing used immunoSEQ multiplex PCR; TCRdb keeps in-frame clones, though not all of them. The sample yields 59,000 or so clones, under 80% seen once. Overall study findings and caveats: TCR association rates varied by HLA locus in a later analysis, with DRB1 highest and HLA-C lowest.

The J gene is TRBJ1-4, the V gene TRBV6-5, with 7 nucleotides matching TRBD1. The sample was PBMCs. The receptor was derived from a man aged 30 to 39 in good health and CMV-seropositive. CDR3 residues: CASSSQTGSLFF. The DNA of the CDR3 is TGTGCCAGCAGTTCCCAGACAGGGAGTCTGTTTTTT.